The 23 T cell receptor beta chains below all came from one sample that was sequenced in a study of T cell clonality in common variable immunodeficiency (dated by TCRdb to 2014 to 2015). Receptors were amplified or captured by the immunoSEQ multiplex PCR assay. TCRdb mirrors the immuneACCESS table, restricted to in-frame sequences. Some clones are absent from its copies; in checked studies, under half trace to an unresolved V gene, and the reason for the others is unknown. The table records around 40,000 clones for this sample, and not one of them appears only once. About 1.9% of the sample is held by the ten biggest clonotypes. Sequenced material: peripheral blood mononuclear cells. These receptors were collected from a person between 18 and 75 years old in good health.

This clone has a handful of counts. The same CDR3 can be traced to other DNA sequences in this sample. This CDR3 is CAWSDGGRETQYF. The part of the CDR3 DNA that was read is TGTGCCTGGTCCGATGGGGGCAGAGAAACC. The rearrangement joins TRBV30 to TRBJ2-5, with a weak D call TRBD1 (6 bases). The read stops 3 residues short of the end of the CDR3; the missing end is completed from the germline J gene. Looked up from germline, CDR1 is GTSNPN and CDR2 is SVGIG (reference sequence). This CDR3 contains 13 residues.

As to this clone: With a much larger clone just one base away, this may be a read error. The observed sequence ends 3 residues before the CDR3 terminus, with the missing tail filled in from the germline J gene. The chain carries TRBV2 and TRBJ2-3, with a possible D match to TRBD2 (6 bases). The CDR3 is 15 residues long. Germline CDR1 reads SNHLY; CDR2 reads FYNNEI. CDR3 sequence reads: CASSEGRGDNQPQYF. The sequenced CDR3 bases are TGTGCCAGCAGTGAAGGGAGGGGCGACAATCAGCCG.

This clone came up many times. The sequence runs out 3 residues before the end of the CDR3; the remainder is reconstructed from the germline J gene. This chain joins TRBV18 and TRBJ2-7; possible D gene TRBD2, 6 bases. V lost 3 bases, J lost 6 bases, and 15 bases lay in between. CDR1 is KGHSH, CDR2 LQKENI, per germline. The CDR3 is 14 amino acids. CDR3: CASSPVRGLTEQYF. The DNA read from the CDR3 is TGTGCCAGCTCACCGGTGCGGGGCCTAACCGAG. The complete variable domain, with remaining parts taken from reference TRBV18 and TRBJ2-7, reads NAGVMQNPRHLVRRRGQEARLRCSPMKGHSHVYWYRQLPEEGLKFMVYLQKENIIDESGMPKERFSAEFPKEGPSILRIQQVVRGDSAAYFCASSPVRGLTEQYFGPGTRLTVT.

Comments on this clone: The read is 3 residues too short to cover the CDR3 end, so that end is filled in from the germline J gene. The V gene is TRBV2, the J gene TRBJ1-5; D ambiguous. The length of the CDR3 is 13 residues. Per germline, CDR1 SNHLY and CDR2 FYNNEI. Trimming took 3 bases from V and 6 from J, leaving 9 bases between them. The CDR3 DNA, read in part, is TGTGCCAGCAGTGACCTTCCGGGTCAGCCC. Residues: CASSDLPGQP. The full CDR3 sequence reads CASSDLPGQPQHF.

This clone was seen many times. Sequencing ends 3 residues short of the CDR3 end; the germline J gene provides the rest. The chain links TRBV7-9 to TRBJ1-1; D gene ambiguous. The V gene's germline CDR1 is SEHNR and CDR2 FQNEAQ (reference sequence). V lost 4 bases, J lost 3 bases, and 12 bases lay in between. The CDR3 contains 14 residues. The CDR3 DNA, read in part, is TGTGCCAGCAGCTCGGACTTCCAGGACACTGAA. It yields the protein CASSSDFQDTE. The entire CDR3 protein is CASSSDFQDTEAFF.

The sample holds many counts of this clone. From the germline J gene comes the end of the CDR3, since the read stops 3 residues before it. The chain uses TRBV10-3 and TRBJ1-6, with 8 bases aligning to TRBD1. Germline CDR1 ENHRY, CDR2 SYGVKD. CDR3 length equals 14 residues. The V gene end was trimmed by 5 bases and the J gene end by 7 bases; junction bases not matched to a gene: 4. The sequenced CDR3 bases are TGTGCCATCAGTTCACAGGGGGGAAATTCACCC. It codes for CAISSQGGNSP. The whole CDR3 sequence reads CAISSQGGNSPLHF.

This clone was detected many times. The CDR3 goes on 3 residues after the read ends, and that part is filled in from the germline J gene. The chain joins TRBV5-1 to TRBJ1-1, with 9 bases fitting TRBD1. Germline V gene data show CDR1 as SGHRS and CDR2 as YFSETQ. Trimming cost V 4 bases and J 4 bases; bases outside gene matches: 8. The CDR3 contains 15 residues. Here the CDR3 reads CASSGGQGTGTEAFF. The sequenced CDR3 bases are TGCGCCAGCAGCGGGGGACAGGGTACGGGCACTGAA.

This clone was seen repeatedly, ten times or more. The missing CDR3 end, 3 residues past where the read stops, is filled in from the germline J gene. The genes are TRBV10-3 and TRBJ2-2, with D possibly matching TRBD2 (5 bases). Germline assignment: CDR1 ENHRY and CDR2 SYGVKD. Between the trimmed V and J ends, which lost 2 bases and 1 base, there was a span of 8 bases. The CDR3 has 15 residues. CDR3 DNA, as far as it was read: TGTGCCATCAGTGAGGGAACTAGGAACACCGGGGAG. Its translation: CAISEGTRNTGE. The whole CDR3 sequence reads CAISEGTRNTGELFF.

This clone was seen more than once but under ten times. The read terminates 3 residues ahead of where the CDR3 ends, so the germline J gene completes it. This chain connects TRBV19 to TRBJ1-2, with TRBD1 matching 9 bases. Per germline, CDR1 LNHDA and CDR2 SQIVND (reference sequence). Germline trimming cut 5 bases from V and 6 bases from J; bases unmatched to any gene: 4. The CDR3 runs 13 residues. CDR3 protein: CASSAGTGHGYTF. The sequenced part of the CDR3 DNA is TGTGCCAGTAGTGCCGGGACAGGGCATGGC.

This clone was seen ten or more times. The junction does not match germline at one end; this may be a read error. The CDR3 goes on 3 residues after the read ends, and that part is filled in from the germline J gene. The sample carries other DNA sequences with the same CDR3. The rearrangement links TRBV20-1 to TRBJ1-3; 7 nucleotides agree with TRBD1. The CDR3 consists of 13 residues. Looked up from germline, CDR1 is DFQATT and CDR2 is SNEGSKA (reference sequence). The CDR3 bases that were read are TGTAGTGCGCGGGAGGGGGCAGGAAACACC. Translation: CSAREGAGNT. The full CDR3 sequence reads CSAREGAGNTIYF.

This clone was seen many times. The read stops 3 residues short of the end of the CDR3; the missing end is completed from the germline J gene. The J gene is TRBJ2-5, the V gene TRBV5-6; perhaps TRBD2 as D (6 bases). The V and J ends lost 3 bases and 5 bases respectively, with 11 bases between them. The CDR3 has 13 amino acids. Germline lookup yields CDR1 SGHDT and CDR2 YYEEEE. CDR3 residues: CASSSTRVETQYF. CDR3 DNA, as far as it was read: TGTGCCAGCAGCTCGACTAGGGTGGAGACC.

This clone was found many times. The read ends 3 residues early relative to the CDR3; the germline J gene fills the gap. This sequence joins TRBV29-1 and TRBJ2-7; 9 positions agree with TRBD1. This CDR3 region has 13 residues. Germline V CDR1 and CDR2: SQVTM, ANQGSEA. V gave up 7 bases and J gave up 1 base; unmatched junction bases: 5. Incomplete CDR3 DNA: TGCAGCGCCGGGACAGGGCGATCCTACGAG. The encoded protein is CSAGTGRSYE. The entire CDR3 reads CSAGTGRSYEQYF.

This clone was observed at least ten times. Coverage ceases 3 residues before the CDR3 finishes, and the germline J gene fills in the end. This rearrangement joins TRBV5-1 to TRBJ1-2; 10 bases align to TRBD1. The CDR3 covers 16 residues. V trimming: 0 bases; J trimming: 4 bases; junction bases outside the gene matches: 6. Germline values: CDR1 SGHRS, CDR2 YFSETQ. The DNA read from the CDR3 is TGCGCCAGCAGCTTGGATCCGGGACAGGGGATCTATGGC. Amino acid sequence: CASSLDPGQGIYG. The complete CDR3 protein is CASSLDPGQGIYGYTF.

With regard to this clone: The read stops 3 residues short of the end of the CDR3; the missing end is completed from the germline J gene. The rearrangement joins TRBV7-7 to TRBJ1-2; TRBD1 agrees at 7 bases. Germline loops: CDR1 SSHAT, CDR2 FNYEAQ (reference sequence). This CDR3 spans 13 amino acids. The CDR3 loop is CASSRDRVHDYTF. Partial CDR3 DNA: TGTGCCAGCAGCCGAGACAGGGTTCACGAC.

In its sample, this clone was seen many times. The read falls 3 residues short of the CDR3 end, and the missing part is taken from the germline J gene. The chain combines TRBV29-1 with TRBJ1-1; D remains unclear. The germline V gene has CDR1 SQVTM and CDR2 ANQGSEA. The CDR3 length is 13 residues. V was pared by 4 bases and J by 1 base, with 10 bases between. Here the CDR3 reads CSVVRGWNTEAFF. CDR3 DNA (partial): TGCAGCGTTGTAAGAGGTTGGAACACTGAA.

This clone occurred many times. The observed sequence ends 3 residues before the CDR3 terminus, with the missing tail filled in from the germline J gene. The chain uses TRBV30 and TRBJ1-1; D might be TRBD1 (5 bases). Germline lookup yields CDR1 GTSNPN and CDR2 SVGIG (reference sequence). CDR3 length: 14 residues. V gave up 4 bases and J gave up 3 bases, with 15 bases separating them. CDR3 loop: CAWKFKGFDTEAFF. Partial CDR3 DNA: TGTGCCTGGAAGTTTAAGGGGTTTGACACTGAA.

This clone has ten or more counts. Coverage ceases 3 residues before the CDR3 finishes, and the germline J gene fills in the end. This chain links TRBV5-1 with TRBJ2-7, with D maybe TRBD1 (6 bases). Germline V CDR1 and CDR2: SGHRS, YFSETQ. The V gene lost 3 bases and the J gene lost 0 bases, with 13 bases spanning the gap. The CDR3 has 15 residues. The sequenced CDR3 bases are TGCGCCAGCAGCTCGTCTCCAGGGGTCTCCTACGAG. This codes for CASSSSPGVSYE. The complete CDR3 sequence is CASSSSPGVSYEQYF.

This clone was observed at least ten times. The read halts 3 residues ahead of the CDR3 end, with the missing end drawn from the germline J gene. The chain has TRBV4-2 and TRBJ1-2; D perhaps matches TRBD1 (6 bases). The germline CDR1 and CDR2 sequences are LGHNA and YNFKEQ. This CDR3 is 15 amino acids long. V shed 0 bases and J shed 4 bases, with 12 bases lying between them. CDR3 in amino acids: CASSQEGAIGYGYTF. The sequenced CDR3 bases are TGTGCCAGCAGCCAAGAGGGGGCTATAGGCTATGGC.

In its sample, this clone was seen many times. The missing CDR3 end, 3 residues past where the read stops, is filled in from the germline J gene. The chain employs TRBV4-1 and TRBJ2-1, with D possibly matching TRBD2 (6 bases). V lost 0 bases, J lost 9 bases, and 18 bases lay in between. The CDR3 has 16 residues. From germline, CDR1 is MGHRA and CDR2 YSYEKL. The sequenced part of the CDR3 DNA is TGCGCCAGCAGCCAAGAAAGTCTAGCAGAAGCGGGTGAG. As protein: CASSQESLAEAGE. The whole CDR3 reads CASSQESLAEAGEQFF.

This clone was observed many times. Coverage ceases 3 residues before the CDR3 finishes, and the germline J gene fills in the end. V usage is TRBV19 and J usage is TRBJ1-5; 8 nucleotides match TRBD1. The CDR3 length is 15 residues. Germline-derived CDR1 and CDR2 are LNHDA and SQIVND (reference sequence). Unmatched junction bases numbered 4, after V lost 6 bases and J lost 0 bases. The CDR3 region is CASRGTGPSNQPQHF. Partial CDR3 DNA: TGTGCCAGTAGAGGGACAGGCCCTAGCAATCAGCCC.

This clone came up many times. CDR3: CASRPTSAGELFF. The sequenced CDR3 bases are TGTGCCAGCAGACCGACTAGCGCCGGGGAG. The rearrangement links TRBV11-2 to TRBJ2-2; TRBD2 matches 8 bases. Sequencing ends 3 residues short of the CDR3 end; the germline J gene provides the rest. The V gene's germline CDR1 is SGHAT and CDR2 FQNNGV. The CDR3 spans 13 residues. The junction had 3 bases not matched to a gene; V was cut back by 6 bases and J by 6 bases. The full variable domain, rest sourced from reference TRBV11-2 and TRBJ2-2, is EAGVAQSPRYKIIEKRQSVAFWCNPISGHATLYWYQQILGQGPKLLIQFQNNGVVDDSQLPKDRFSAERLKGVDSTLKIQPAKLEDSAVYLCASRPTSAGELFFGEGSRLTVL.

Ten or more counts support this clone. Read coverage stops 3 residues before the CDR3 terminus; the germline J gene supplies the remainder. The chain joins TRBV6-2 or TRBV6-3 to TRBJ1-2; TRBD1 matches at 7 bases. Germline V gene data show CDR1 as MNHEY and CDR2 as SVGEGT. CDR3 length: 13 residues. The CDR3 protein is CASGLRQGQGYTF. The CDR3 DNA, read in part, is TGTGCCAGCGGTCTGAGACAGGGCCAAGGC.

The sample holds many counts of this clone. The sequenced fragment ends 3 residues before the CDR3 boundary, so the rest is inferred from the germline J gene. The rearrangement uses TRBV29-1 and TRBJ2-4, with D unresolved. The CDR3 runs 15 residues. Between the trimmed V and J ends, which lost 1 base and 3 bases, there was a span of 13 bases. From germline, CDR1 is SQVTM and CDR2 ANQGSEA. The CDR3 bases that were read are TGCAGCGTTGAAGCCGACATTCCAGGCAAAAACATT. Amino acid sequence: CSVEADIPGKNI. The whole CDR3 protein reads CSVEADIPGKNIQYF.